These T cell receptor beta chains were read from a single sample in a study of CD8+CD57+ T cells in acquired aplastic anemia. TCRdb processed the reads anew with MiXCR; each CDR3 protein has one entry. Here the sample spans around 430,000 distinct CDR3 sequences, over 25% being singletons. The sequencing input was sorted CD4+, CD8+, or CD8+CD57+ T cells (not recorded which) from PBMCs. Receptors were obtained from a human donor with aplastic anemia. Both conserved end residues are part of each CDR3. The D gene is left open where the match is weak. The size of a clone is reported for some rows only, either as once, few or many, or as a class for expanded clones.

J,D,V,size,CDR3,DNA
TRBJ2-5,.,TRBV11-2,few,CASSLGPSPGETQYF,TGTGCCAGCAGCTTAGGCCCTTCCCCGGGGGAGACCCAGTACTTC
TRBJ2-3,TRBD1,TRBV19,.,CASRAGQGELNTQYF,TGTGCCAGTAGGGCAGGACAGGGAGAATTAAATACGCAGTATTTT
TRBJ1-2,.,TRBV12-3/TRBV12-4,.,CASSSRAVSNYGYTF,TGTGCCAGCAGCTCGAGGGCGGTTTCTAACTATGGCTACACCTTC
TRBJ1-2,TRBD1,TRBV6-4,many,CASRPDRGSYTF,TGTGCCAGCAGACCTGACAGGGGTTCCTACACCTTC
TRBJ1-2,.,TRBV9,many,CASSVVQGGYGYTF,TGTGCCAGCAGCGTTGTCCAGGGCGGCTATGGCTACACCTTC
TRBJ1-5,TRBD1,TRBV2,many,CASSVGQYSNQPQHF,TGTGCCAGCAGTGTGGGACAGTATAGCAATCAGCCCCAGCATTTT
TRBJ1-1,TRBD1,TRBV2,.,CAGLLLRPGQGTNTEAFF,TGTGCCGGACTACTACTGAGACCGGGACAGGGTACGAACACTGAAGCTTTCTTT
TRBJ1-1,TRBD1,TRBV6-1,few,CASRRTGKAMNTEAFF,TGTGCCAGCCGTCGGACAGGGAAAGCTATGAACACTGAAGCTTTCTTT
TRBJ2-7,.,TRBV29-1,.,CSVVSGARPEQYF,TGCAGCGTTGTATCCGGGGCACGTCCGGAGCAGTACTTC
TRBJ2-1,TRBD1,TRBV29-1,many,CSVAGTADNEQFF,TGCAGCGTAGCCGGGACAGCCGACAATGAGCAGTTCTTC
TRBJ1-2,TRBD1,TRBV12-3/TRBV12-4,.,CASSRKGQGAGYTF,TGTGCCAGCAGTAGGAAAGGACAGGGGGCTGGCTACACCTTC
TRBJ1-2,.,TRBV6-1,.,CASSPSSPDTNYGYTF,TGTGCCAGCAGTCCCTCATCCCCAGACACTAACTATGGCTACACCTTC
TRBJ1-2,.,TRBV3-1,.,CASSQKLDSNYGYTF,TGTGCCAGCAGCCAAAAACTGGACAGTAACTATGGCTACACCTTC
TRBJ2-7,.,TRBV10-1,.,CASSDRESLYEQYF,TGCGCCAGCAGTGACAGGGAGTCCCTCTACGAGCAGTACTTC
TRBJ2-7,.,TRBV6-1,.,CASTRAGEQYF,TGTGCCAGCACTCGGGCAGGGGAGCAGTACTTC
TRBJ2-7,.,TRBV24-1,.,CATSDGTGREQYF,TGTGCCACCAGTGACGGGACGGGGAGAGAGCAGTACTTC
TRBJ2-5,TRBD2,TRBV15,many,CATSRGRAGLAGGETQYF,TGTGCCACCAGCAGAGGGAGAGCGGGACTAGCGGGCGGAGAGACCCAGTACTTC
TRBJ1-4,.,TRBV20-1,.,CSARHNPFGDRVKLFF,TGCAGTGCTAGACATAACCCTTTCGGGGACCGCGTCAAACTGTTTTTT
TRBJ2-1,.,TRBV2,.,CASSEFGHNEQFF,TGTGCCAGCAGTGAATTCGGACACAATGAGCAGTTCTTC
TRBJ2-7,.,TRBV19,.,CASSLFYGYEQYF,TGTGCCAGCAGTTTATTCTATGGCTACGAGCAGTACTTC
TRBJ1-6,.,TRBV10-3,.,CASSEAGAGSPLHF,TGTGCCAGCAGTGAAGCGGGGGCGGGATCACCCCTCCACTTT
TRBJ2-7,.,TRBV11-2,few,CASSPTPGLHGHYSYEQYF,TGTGCCAGCAGCCCCACGCCGGGCCTACACGGCCACTATAGCTACGAGCAGTACTTC
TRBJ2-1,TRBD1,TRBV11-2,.,CASSSYRGGSYNEQFF,TGTGCCAGCAGCTCATACAGGGGTGGCTCCTACAATGAGCAGTTCTTC
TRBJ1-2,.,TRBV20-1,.,CSEQGAYGYTF,TGCAGTGAACAGGGAGCCTATGGCTACACCTTC
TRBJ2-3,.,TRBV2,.,CASKDASSYNEQYF,TGTGCCTCCAAGGACGCCAGCTCCTACAATGAGCAGTATTTT
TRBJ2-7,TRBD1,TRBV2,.,CASSERDRFSYEQYF,TGTGCCAGCAGTGAAAGGGACAGATTCTCCTACGAGCAGTACTTC
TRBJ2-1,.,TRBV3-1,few,CASSQDRGGEQFF,TGTGCCAGCAGCCAAGATCGAGGGGGTGAGCAGTTCTTC
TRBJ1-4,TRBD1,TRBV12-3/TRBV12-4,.,CASSSYRGREKLFF,TGTGCCAGCAGTTCATACAGGGGCCGCGAAAAACTGTTTTTT